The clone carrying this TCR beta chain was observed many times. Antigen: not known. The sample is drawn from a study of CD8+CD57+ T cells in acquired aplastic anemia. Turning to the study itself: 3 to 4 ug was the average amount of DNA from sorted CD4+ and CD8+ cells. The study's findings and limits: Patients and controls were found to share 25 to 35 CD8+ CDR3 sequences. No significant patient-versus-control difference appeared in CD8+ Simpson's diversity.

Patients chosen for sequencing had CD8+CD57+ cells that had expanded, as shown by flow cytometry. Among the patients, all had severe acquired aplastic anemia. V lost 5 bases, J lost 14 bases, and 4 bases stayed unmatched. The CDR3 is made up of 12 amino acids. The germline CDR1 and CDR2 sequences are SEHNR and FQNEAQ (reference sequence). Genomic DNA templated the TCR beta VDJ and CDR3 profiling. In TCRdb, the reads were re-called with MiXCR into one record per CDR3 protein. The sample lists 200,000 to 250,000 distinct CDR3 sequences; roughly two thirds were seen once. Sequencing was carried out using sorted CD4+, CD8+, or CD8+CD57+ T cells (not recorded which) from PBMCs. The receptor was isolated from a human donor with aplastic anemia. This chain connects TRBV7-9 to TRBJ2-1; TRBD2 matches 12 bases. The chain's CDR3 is CASSAGLAGKFF. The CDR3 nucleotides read TGTGCCAGCAGCGCAGGACTAGCGGGGAAGTTCTTC.